This TCR beta chain was sequenced for a study of low-dose radiotherapy and immunotherapy resistance in tumors. Study at large: A total of 6.5 Gy was given to Cohort 1 as 0.5 Gy per fraction every 2 weeks.

Trimming shortened V by 7 bases and J by 6 bases, and 16 bases separated the two germline ends. The CDR3 sequence is 14 residues long. Germline V CDR1 and CDR2: MDHEN, SYDVKM. Primers targeting TRAV and TRBV primed first-strand cDNA, covering alpha and beta chains. The PCR that amplified TCRs ran for approximately 20 cycles, relying on a constant-region primer and a V-primer adapter. TCRdb reanalysed the reads using MiXCR and keeps one entry per CDR3 protein. Of tens of thousands of distinct CDR3 sequences in the sample, less than 30% were seen once. Time point specified: after trial treatment. The treatment denotes: LDRT plus nivolumab, ipilimumab, low-dose cyclophosphamide and aspirin (RACIN trial). The donors, trial participants, received nivolumab, ipilimumab, aspirin, low-dose cyclophosphamide and low-dose radiotherapy. This clonotype was recorded many times.

The chain couples TRBV28 to TRBJ2-1, with D possibly being TRBD2 (6 bases). The source is a male donor with prostate cancer. The source was PBMCs, collected after low-dose radiotherapy plus immunotherapy. For the CDR3, the DNA is TGTGCCAGCATCAGAACTATGGGAGGCAATGAGCAGTTCTTC. Its translation: CASIRTMGGNEQFF.